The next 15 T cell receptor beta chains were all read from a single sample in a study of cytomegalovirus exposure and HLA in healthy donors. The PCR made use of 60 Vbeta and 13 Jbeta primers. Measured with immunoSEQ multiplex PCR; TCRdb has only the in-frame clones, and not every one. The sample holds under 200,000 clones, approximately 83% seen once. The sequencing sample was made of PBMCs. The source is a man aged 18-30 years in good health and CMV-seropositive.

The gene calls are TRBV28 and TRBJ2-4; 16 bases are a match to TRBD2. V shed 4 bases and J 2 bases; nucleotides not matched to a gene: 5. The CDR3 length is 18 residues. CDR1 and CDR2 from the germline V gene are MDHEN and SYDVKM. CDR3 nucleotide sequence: TGTGCCAGCAGTTCGGGACTAGCGGGGGGGAAGTCCAAAAACATTCAGTACTTC. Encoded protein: CASSSGLAGGKSKNIQYF.

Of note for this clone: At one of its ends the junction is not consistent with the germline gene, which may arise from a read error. The CDR3 DNA sequence: TGTGTCAGCAGCGACCCGCGAGAGTTCTCCTCTGGGGCCAACGTCCTGACTTTC. Its translation is CVSSDPREFSSGANVLTF. The chain recombines TRBV9 with TRBJ2-6, with D uncertain. The CDR3 runs 18 residues. CDR1 and CDR2 (germline): SGDLS, YYNGEE.

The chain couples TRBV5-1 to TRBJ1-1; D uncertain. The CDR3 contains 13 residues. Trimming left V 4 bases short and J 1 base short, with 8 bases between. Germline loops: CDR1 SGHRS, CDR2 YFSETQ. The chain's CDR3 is CASSPLANTEAFF. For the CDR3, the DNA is TGCGCCAGCAGCCCGTTGGCGAACACTGAAGCTTTCTTT.

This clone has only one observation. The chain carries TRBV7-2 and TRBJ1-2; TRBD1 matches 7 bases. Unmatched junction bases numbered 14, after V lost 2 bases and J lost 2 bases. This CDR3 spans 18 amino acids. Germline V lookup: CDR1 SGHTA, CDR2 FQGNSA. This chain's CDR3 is CASSLLSGGRPTNYGYTF. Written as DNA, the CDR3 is TGTGCCAGCAGCTTATTATCAGGGGGTCGACCGACGAACTATGGCTACACCTTC.

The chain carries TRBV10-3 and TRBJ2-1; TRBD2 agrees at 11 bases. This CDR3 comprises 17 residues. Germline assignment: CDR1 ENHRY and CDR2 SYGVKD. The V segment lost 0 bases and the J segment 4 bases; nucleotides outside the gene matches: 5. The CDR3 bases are TGTGCCATCAGTGAGTCGTTAACTAGCGGGGGTTACAATGAGCAGTTCTTC. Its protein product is CAISESLTSGGYNEQFF.

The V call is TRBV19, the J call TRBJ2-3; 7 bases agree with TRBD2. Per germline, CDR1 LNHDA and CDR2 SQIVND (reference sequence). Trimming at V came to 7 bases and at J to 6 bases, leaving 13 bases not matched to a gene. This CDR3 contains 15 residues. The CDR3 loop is CASTKTSFFGDTQYF. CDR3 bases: TGTGCCAGTACCAAGACTAGCTTCTTCGGCGATACGCAGTATTTT.

The CDR3 loop reads CASSHASDRSDGEQYF. The CDR3 DNA sequence: TGCGCCAGCAGTCACGCCTCGGACAGGTCTGACGGCGAGCAGTACTTC. The chain combines TRBV23-1 with TRBJ2-7, with 7 positions matching TRBD1. TRBV23-1 is noted as an ORF with a role that remains uncertain. The CDR3 is 16 residues long. Trimming removed 3 bases from V and 6 bases from J; junction bases left unmatched: 14.

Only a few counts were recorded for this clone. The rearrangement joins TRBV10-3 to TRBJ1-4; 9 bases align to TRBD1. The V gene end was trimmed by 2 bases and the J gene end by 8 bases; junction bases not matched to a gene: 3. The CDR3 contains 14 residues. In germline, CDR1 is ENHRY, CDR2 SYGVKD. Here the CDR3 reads CAISEGTGKEKLFF. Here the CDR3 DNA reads TGTGCCATCAGTGAGGGGACAGGGAAGGAAAAACTGTTTTTT.

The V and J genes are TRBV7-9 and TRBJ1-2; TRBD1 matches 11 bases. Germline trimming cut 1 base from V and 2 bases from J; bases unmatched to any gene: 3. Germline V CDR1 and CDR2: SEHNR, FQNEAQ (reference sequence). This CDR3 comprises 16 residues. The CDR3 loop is CASSLGRDRGNYGYTF. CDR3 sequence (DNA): TGTGCCAGCAGCTTAGGACGGGACAGGGGGAACTATGGCTACACCTTC.

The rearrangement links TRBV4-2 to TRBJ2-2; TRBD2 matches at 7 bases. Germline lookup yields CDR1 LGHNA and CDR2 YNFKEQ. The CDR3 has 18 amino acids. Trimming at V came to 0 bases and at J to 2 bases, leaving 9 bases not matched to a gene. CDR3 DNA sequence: TGTGCCAGCAGCCAAGATTGGCTAGCGGAATACAACACCGGGGAGCTGTTTTTT. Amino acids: CASSQDWLAEYNTGELFF.

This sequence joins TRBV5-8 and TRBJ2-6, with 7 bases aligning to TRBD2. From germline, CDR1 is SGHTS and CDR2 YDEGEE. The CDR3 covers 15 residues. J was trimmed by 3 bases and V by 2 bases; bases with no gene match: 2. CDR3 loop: CASSFAGDGANVLTF. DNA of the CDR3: TGTGCCAGCAGCTTTGCGGGGGATGGGGCCAACGTCCTGACTTTC.

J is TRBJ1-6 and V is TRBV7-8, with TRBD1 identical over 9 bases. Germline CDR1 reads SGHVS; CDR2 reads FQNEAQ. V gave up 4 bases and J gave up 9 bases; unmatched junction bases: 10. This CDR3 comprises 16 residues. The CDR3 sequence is CASSSQGARGTSPLHF. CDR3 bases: TGTGCCAGCAGCTCACAGGGGGCGCGGGGTACTTCACCCCTCCACTTT.

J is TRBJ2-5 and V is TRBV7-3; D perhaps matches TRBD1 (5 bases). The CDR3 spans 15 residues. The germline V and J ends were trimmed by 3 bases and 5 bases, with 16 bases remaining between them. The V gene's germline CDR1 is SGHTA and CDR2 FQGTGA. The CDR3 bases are TGTGCCAGCAGCTTGCACCTGGGGCCTGGGGAGACCCAGTACTTC. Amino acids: CASSLHLGPGETQYF.

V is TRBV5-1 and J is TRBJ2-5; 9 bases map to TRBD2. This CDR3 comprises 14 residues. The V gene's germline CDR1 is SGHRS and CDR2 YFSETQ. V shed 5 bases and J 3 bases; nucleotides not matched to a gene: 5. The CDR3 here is CASSNKRGEETQYF. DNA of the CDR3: TGCGCCAGCAGTAATAAGCGGGGGGAAGAGACCCAGTACTTC. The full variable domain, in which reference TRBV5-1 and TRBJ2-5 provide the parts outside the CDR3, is KAGVTQTPRYLIKTRGQQVTLSCSPISGHRSVSWYQQTPGQGLQFLFEYFSETQRNKGNFPGRFSGRQFSNSRSEMNVSTLELGDSALYLCASSNKRGEETQYFGPGTRLLVL.

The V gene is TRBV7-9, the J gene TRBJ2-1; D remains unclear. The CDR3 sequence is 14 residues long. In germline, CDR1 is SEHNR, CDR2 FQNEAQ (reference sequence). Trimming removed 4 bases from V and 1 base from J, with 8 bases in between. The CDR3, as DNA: TGTGCCAGCAGCTCCCGTGTTTCCTACAATGAGCAGTTCTTC. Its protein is CASSSRVSYNEQFF.